This T cell receptor beta chain comes out of a study of blood T cell repertoires in COVID-19. CDR1 LNHDA and CDR2 SQIVND come from the germline V gene (reference sequence). The CDR3 consists of 15 residues. V trimming: 5 bases; J trimming: 0 bases; junction bases outside the gene matches: 4. As originally analysed: Amplification of reference gene primers was used by the study to estimate nucleated cell counts. The protocol was immunoSEQ multiplex PCR, while the TCRdb copy is restricted to in-frame clones and leaves out a portion. V and J calls and clone size are given by that table; D and trimming were obtained from the DNA. The sample holds a few hundred thousand clones, just under 90% seen once. Each participant's cohort was designated according to participant-reported clinical history. All recovered Cohort 3 donors got two negative PCRs, got clearance, or saw symptom resolution. As concerns this clone: Other DNA sequences in the sample encode the same CDR3.

This chain connects TRBV19 to TRBJ1-3; 7 bases agree with TRBD1. The sequence derives from a woman between 50 and 59 years old who had recovered from COVID-19. The source material was PBMCs or T cells enriched from blood (not recorded which). The CDR3 coding sequence is TGTGCCAGTAGTCGCGACAGGGACTCTGGAAACACCATATATTTT. Translation gives CASSRDRDSGNTIYF. Full variable domain (outside the CDR3, taken from reference TRBV19 and TRBJ1-3): DGGITQSPKYLFRKEGQNVTLSCEQNLNHDAMYWYRQDPGQGLRLIYYSQIVNDFQKGDIAEGYSVSREKKESFPLTVTSAQKNPTAFYLCASSRDRDSGNTIYFGEGSWLTVV.